The present entry profiles one T cell receptor beta chain with its context. Antigen unknown. V lost 5 bases to trimming and J lost 8 bases, with 24 bases between them. Germline V gene data show CDR1 as SEHNR and CDR2 as FQNEAQ (reference sequence). The CDR3 is made up of 17 amino acids. Of the isolated RNA, all was reverse transcribed, and so the sequenced material was expressed TCRB transcripts. An average of around 3.4 million reads was obtained for naive, central memory and regulatory T cell samples. Clones were sequenced by immunoSEQ multiplex PCR, and TCRdb holds only the in-frame ones, with some missing. This table has about 410,000 clones, about 14% appearing once. Every donor had blood drawn once into heparin, around 0.12 L on average. This sample is part of a study of beta chain features in type 1 diabetes. Study-wide points: Unsettled here was the matter of whether HLA type influences TCRB rearrangement. Within each of all four CD4+ subsets, Type 1 diabetes patients had TCRB CDR3s that were moderately but significantly shorter.

The sample was naive CD4+ T cells from blood. V is TRBV7-9 and J is TRBJ1-4; D gene ambiguous. The receptor was isolated from a man younger than 40 in good health. CDR3 protein: CASSPIKGPAMEEKLFF. Written as DNA, the CDR3 is TGTGCCAGCAGCCCGATCAAGGGCCCCGCTATGGAAGAAAAACTGTTTTTT.